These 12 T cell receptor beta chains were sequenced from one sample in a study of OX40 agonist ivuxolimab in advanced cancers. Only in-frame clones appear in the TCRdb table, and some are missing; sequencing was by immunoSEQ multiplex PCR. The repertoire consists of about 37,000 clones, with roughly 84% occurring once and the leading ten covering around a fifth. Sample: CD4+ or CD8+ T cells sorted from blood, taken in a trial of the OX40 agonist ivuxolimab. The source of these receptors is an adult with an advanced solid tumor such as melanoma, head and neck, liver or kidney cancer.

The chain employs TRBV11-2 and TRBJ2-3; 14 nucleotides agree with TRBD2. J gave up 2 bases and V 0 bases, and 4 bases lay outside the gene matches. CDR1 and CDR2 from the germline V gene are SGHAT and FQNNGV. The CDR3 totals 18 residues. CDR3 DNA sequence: TGTGCCAGCAGCTTAGATGGACTAGCGGGGGGTTCCACAGATACGCAGTATTTT. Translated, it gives CASSLDGLAGGSTDTQYF.

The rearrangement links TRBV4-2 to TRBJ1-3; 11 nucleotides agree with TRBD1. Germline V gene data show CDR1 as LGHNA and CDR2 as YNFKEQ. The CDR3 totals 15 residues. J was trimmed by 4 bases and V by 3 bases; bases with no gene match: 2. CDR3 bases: TGTGCCAGCAGCCATGGACAGGGGGCCGGAAACACCATATATTTT. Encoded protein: CASSHGQGAGNTIYF.

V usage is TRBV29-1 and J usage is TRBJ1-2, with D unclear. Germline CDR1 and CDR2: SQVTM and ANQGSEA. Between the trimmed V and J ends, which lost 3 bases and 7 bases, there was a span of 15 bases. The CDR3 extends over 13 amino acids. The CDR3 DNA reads TGCAGCGTTGAGGAGGGAGAGGGTACTGGCTACACCTTC. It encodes CSVEEGEGTGYTF.

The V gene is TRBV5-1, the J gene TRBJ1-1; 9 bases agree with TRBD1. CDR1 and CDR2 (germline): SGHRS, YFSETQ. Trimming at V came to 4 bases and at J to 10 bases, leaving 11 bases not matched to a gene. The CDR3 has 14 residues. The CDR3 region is CASSPLSDRGAAFF. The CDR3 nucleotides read TGCGCCAGCAGCCCGTTATCGGACAGGGGTGCAGCTTTCTTT.

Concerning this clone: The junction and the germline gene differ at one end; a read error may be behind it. CDR3 DNA sequence: TGCGCCAGCAGCTTGGACAGGGGGCCCTCCTACGAGCAGTGCTTC. Its protein product is CASSLDRGPSYEQCF. This rearrangement joins TRBV5-1 to TRBJ2-7; 9 bases align to TRBD1. Germline CDR1 and CDR2: SGHRS and YFSETQ. The CDR3 runs 15 residues.

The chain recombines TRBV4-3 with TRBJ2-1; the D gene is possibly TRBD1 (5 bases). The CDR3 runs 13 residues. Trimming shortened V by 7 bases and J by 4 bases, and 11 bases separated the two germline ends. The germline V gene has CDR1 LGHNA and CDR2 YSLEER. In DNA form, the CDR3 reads TGCGCCAGCAACGCGACAGCTTACAATGAGCAGTTCTTC. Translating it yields CASNATAYNEQFF.

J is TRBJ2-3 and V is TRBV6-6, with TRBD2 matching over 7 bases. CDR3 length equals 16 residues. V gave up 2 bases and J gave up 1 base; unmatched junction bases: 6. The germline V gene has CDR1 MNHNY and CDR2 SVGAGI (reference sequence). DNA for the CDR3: TGTGCCAGCAGTTACGAGTCCGCGGGGGGCACAGATACGCAGTATTTT. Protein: CASSYESAGGTDTQYF.

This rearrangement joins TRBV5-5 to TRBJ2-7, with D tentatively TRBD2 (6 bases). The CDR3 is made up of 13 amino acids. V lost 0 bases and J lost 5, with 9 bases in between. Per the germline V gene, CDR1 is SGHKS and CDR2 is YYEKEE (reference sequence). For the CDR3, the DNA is TGTGCCAGCAGCTTGGGGTGGGGGGACGAGCAGTACTTC. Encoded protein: CASSLGWGDEQYF. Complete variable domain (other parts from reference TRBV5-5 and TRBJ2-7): DAGVTQSPTHLIKTRGQQVTLRCSPISGHKSVSWYQQVLGQGPQFIFQYYEKEERGRGNFPDRFSARQFPNYSSELNVNALLLGDSALYLCASSLGWGDEQYFGPGTRLTVT.

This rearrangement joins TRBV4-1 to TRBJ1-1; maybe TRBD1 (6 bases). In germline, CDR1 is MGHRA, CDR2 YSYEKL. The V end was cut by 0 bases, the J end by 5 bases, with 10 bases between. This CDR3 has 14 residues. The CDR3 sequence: CASSQEDQGTEAFF. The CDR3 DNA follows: TGCGCCAGCAGCCAAGAGGATCAGGGGACTGAAGCTTTCTTT.

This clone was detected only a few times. CDR3 region: CASAKTSYNEQFF. The CDR3, as DNA: TGTGCCAGCGCGAAGACCTCCTACAATGAGCAGTTCTTC. The chain combines TRBV6-1 with TRBJ2-1; D not certain. Germline V gene sequence: CDR1 MNHNS, CDR2 SASEGT. V was cut by 8 bases and J by 0 bases, with 8 bases left in between. The CDR3 runs 13 residues.

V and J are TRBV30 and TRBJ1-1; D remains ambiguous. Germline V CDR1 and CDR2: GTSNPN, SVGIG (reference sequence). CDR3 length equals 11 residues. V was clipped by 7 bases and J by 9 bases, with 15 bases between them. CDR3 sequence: CAYTIGSQAFF. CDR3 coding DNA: TGTGCCTATACTATCGGGAGCCAAGCTTTCTTT.

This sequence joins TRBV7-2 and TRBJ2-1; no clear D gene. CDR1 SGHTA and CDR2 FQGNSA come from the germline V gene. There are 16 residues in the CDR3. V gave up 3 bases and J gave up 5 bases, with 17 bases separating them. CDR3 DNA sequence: TGTGCCAGCAGCTTTCTGAACCCCCTTGAGGACAATGAGCAGTTCTTC. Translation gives CASSFLNPLEDNEQFF.